The clone carrying this T cell receptor (beta chain) has only a few counts. Antigen unknown. This sample is part of a study of shared clonotypes between healthy human individuals. The study, taken as a whole, reports: When compared with the clonotypes that were shared by all four sorted-subset donors, the non-shared clonotypes turned out to have lower generation probabilities.

The protocol was immunoSEQ multiplex PCR, while the TCRdb copy is restricted to in-frame clones and leaves out a portion. Seen here are 2,500,000 or so clones, around 93% observed once, and the top ten hold more than 0.35%. Naive CD4+ cells were CD45RA-selected; the remaining cells were memory. This TCR was recovered from a man aged 18-30 years in good health. Some clones in this sample may be carry-over from other donors' samples. The source material was naive CD4+ T cells from PBMCs. Indicated subset: CD45RA+ positively selected.

CDR3 protein: CASRARDTEAFF. CDR3 DNA sequence: TGTGCCAGCAGGGCCCGGGATACTGAAGCTTTCTTT. The rearrangement uses TRBV25-1 and TRBJ1-1; D remains ambiguous. Per the germline V gene, CDR1 is MGHDK and CDR2 is SYGVNS. Trimming removed 6 bases at V and 5 bases at J, with 10 bases between. This CDR3 has 12 amino acids.